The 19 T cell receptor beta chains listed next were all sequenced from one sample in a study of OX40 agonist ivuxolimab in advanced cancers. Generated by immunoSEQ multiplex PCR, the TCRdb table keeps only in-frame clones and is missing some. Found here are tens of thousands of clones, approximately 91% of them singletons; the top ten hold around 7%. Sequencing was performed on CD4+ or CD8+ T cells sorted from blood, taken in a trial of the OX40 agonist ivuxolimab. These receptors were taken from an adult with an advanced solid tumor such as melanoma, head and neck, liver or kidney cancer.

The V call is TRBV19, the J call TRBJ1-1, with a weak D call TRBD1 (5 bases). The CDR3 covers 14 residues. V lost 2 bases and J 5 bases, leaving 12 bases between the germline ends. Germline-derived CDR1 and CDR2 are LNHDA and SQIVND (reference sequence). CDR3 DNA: TGTGCCAGTAGTATACAGGGTACCCCGACTGAAGCTTTCTTT. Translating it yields CASSIQGTPTEAFF.

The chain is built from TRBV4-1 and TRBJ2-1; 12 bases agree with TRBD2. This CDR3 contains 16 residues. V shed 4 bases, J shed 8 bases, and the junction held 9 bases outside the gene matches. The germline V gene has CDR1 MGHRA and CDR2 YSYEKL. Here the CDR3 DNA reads TGCGCCAGCAGCCCTATCGGACTAGCGGGATGGTATGAGCAGTTCTTC. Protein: CASSPIGLAGWYEQFF.

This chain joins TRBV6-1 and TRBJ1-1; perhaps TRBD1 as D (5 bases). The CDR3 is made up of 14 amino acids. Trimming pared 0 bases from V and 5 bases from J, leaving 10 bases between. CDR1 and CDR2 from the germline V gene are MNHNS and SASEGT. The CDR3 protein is CASSEAGAWTEAFF. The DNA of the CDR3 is TGTGCCAGCAGTGAAGCAGGGGCGTGGACTGAAGCTTTCTTT.

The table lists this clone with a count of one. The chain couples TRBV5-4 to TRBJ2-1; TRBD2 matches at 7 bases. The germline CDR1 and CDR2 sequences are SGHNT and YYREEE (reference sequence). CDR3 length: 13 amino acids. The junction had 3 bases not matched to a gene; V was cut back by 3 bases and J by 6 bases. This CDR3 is CASSSLARNEQFF. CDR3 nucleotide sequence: TGTGCCAGCAGCTCACTAGCGCGCAATGAGCAGTTCTTC.

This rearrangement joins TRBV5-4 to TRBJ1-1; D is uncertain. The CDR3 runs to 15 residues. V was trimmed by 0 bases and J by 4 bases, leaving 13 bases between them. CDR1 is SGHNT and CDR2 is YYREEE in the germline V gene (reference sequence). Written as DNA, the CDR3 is TGTGCCAGCAGCTTGGGGGCGGGCCTGGGCACTGAAGCTTTCTTT. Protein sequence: CASSLGAGLGTEAFF.

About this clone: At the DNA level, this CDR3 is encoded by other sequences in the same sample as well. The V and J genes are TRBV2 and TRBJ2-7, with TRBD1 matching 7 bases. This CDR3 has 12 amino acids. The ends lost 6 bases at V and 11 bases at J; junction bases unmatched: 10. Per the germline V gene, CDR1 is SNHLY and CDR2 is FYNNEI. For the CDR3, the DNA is TGTGCCAGCAGCGAAACCTGGCAGGGGGAGTACTTC. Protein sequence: CASSETWQGEYF.

CDR3 DNA: TGTGCCAGCAGCGTAGGCCTAGCGGGGCCGGGCTACAATGAGCAGTTCTTC. Amino acids: CASSVGLAGPGYNEQFF. The J gene is TRBJ2-1, the V gene TRBV9; 9 nucleotides line up with TRBD2. The CDR3 has 17 residues. Germline CDR1 reads SGDLS; CDR2 reads YYNGEE. V lost 0 bases to trimming and J lost 3 bases; unmatched junction nucleotides: 7.

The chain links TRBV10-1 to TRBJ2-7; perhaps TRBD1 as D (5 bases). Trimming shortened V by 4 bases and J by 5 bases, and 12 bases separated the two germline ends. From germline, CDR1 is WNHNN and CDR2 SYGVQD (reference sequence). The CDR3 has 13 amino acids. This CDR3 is CASSVEGAHEQYF. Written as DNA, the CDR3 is TGCGCCAGCAGTGTTGAAGGGGCCCACGAGCAGTACTTC.

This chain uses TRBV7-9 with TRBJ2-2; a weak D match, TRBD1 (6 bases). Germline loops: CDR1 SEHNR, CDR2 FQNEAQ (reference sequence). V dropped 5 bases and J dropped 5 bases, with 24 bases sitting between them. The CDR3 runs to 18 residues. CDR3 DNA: TGTGCCAGCAGCCTATCGGGTTCTGCACAGGGAAGAACCGGGGAGCTGTTTTTT. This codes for CASSLSGSAQGRTGELFF.

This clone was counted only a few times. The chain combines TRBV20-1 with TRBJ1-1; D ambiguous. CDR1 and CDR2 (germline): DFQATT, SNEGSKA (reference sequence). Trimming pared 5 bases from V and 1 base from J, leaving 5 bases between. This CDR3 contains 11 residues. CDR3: CSAHRNTEAFF. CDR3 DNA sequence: TGCAGTGCTCACAGGAACACTGAAGCTTTCTTT.

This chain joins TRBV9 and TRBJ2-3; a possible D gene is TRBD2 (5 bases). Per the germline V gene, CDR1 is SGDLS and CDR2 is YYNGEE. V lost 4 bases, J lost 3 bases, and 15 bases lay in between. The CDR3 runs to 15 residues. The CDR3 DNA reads TGTGCCAGCAGCCTCATAGGACTCGGAACAGATACGCAGTATTTT. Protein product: CASSLIGLGTDTQYF.

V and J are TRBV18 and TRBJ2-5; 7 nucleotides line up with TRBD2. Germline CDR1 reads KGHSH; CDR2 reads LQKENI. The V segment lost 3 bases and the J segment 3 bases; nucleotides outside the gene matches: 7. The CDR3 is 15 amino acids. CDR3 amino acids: CASSPRRAGEETQYF. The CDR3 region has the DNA TGTGCCAGCTCACCCCGGCGGGCGGGAGAAGAGACCCAGTACTTC. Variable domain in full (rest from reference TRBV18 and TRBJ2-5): NAGVMQNPRHLVRRRGQEARLRCSPMKGHSHVYWYRQLPEEGLKFMVYLQKENIIDESGMPKERFSAEFPKEGPSILRIQQVVRGDSAAYFCASSPRRAGEETQYFGPGTRLLVL.

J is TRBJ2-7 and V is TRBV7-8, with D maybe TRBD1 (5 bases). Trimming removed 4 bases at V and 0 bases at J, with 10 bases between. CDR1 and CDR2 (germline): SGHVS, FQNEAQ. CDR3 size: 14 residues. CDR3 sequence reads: CASSWGRSSYEQYF. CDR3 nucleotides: TGTGCCAGCAGCTGGGGCAGGAGCTCCTACGAGCAGTACTTC.

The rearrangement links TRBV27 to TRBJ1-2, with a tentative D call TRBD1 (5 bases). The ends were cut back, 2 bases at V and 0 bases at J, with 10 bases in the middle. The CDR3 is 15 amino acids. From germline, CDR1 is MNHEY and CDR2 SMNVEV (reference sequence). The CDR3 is CASSLTGNANYGYTF. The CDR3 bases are TGTGCCAGCAGTTTAACAGGAAACGCTAACTATGGCTACACCTTC.

This chain's CDR3 is CASSLAGGIKGNEQFF. The CDR3 nucleotides read TGTGCCAGCAGCTTAGCAGGGGGGATAAAGGGGAATGAGCAGTTCTTC. V gene TRBV11-2 combines with J gene TRBJ2-1; TRBD1 is a possible D gene (7 bases). Trimming stripped 1 base from V and 7 bases from J, with 17 bases between. The CDR3 runs 16 residues. Germline V gene data show CDR1 as SGHAT and CDR2 as FQNNGV.

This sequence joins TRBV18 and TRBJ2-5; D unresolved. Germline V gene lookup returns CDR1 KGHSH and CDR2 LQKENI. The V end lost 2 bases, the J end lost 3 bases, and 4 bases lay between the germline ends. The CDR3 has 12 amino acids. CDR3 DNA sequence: TGTGCCAGCTCACCAAGGGAAGAGACCCAGTACTTC. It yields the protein CASSPREETQYF.

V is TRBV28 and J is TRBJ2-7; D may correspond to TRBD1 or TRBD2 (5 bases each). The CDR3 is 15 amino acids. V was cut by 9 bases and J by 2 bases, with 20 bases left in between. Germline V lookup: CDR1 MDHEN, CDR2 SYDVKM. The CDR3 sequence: CARRETGTLPYEQYF. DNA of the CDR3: TGTGCCAGAAGGGAAACCGGGACGTTGCCCTACGAGCAGTACTTC.

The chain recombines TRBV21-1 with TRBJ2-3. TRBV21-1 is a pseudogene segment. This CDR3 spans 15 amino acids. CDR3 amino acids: CASSPIHGYTDTQYF. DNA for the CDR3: TGTGCCAGCAGCCCCATACACGGATACACAGATACGCAGTATTTT.

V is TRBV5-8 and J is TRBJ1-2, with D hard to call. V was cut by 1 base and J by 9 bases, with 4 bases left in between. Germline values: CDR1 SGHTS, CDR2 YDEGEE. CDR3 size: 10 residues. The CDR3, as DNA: TGTGCCAGCAGCTTGCACCGCTACACCTTC. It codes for CASSLHRYTF.